This TCR beta chain was recorded in a study of blood T cell repertoires in COVID-19. Study details: Acute-phase and convalescent COVID-19 samples originated in the United States, Italy and Spain. PBMCs, B-cell-depleted T cells, or T cells provided the cDNA or gDNA that made up the material.

V was cut by 6 bases and J by 8 bases, with 11 bases left in between. This CDR3 region has 13 residues. Original analysis: Estimated nucleated cell counts came from reference gene primer amplification. Profiled with immunoSEQ multiplex PCR; TCRdb holds only in-frame clones, not every one. The DNA was the basis for D and trimming; V, J and clone size are from that table. This table holds a few hundred thousand clones, approximately 90% found once. The sequence was collected from a man aged 18 to 29 with active or convalescent COVID-19. Source material: peripheral blood. The chain carries TRBV12-3 or TRBV12-4 and TRBJ1-6; D unclear. The CDR3: CASSPGDYSPLHF. The CDR3 DNA reads TGTGCCAGCAGCCCGGGAGATTATTCACCCCTCCACTTT.